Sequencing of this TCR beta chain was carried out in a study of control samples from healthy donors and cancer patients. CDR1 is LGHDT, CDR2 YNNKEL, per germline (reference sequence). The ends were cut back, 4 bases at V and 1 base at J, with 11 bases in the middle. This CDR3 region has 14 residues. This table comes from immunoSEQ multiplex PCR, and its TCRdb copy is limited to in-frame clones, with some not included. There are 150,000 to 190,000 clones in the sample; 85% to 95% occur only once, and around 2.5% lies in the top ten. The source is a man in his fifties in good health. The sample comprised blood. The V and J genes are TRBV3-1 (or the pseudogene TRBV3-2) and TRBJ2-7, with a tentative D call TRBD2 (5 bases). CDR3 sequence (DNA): TGTGCCAGCAGCCTGCGGACTCCGTCCTACGAGCAGTACTTC. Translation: CASSLRTPSYEQYF.